The 19 T cell receptor beta chains below were found in one sample sequenced in a study of T-cell reconstitution after alpha-beta-depleted transplantation in children. Molecular barcoding with unique molecular identifiers was used for the TCRbeta library. TCRdb reprocessed the PCR reads via MiXCR and lists one record per CDR3 protein. This sample yields about 440,000 distinct CDR3 sequences, of which roughly two fifths are seen a single time; under 35% belongs to the top ten. This material consisted of PBMCs, taken before TCRalphabeta/CD19-depleted stem cell transplant. The receptors were sampled from a girl aged 2-10 years with aplastic anemia, due to receive a stem cell transplant.

This clonotype was counted between two and nine times. The J gene is TRBJ2-7, the V gene TRBV20-1; D call uncertain. V dropped 7 bases and J dropped 2 bases, with 18 bases sitting between them. The CDR3 has 14 residues. Germline V gene sequence: CDR1 DFQATT, CDR2 SNEGSKA (reference sequence). The CDR3 spells CSVPKTEPPYEQYF. CDR3 DNA: TGCAGTGTGCCTAAAACCGAACCCCCCTACGAGCAGTACTTC.

This clonotype came up many times. The chain employs TRBV12-3 or TRBV12-4 and TRBJ1-1, with D unresolved. The CDR3 totals 14 residues. Between the trimmed V and J ends, which lost 7 bases and 5 bases, there was a span of 17 bases. CDR3 DNA sequence: TGTGCCAGCACCCCTGGCCCCAGGTGGACTGAAGCTTTCTTT. Amino acids: CASTPGPRWTEAFF.

This clonotype was detected many times. This rearrangement joins TRBV20-1 to TRBJ2-2, with D uncertain. The V gene lost 4 bases and the J gene lost 2 bases, with 11 bases spanning the gap. CDR1 is DFQATT and CDR2 is SNEGSKA in the germline V gene (reference sequence). This CDR3 has 14 residues. CDR3 nucleotides: TGCAGTGCTAATGGCCAGCCTAACACCGGGGAGCTGTTTTTT. This translates into CSANGQPNTGELFF.

This chain connects TRBV6-5 to TRBJ1-2; no firm D call. This CDR3 spans 14 amino acids. In germline, CDR1 is MNHEY, CDR2 SVGAGI. The V end lost 4 bases, the J end lost 0 bases, and 9 bases lay between the germline ends. CDR3 coding DNA: TGTGCCAGCAGTTTAGAGGGATCTAACTATGGCTACACCTTC. Translation gives CASSLEGSNYGYTF.

The CDR3: CASSFGGTYGETQYF. The CDR3 DNA reads as TGTGCCAGCAGTTTTGGGGGCACTTATGGGGAGACCCAGTACTTC. The rearrangement links TRBV28 to TRBJ2-5; the D gene is possibly TRBD1 (6 bases). Germline V CDR1 and CDR2: MDHEN, SYDVKM. V dropped 3 bases and J dropped 5 bases, with 16 bases sitting between them. This CDR3 spans 15 amino acids.

This clonotype has a single count. The genes are TRBV29-1 and TRBJ2-3; D is tentatively TRBD1 or TRBD2 (5 bases each). The CDR3 has 14 amino acids. Trimming took off 3 bases at V and 1 base at J, with 11 bases between the two ends. Germline-derived CDR1 and CDR2 are SQVTM and ANQGSEA. CDR3 DNA sequence: TGCAGCGTTGACCGGGACGGGGGCACAGATACGCAGTATTTT. This gives the protein CSVDRDGGTDTQYF.

The chain couples TRBV5-1 to TRBJ2-7; no firm D call. V was cut by 5 bases and J by 6 bases, with 15 bases left in between. Germline assignment: CDR1 SGHRS and CDR2 YFSETQ. The CDR3 runs 13 residues. This CDR3 reads CASRATLDAEQYF. CDR3 in DNA: TGCGCCAGCAGAGCGACCCTCGATGCCGAGCAGTACTTC.

The gene calls are TRBV9 and TRBJ2-7, with D unclear. This CDR3 has 16 residues. Germline CDR1 and CDR2: SGDLS and YYNGEE. V was pared by 3 bases and J by 0 bases, with 16 bases between. The CDR3, as DNA: TGTGCCAGCAGCGGCGACTCACGCGCGACCTCCTACGAGCAGTACTTC. Its translation is CASSGDSRATSYEQYF.

This rearrangement joins TRBV28 to TRBJ1-1, with a weak D call TRBD1 (6 bases). The CDR3 loop spans 16 amino acids. Trimming removed 6 bases at V and 0 bases at J, with 17 bases between. The germline V gene encodes CDR1 MDHEN and CDR2 SYDVKM. The CDR3 loop reads CASSPPRGPMNTEAFF. The CDR3 nucleotides read TGTGCCAGCAGCCCCCCTCGGGGGCCCATGAACACTGAAGCTTTCTTT. The full variable domain, in which reference TRBV28 and TRBJ1-1 provide the parts outside the CDR3, is DVKVTQSSRYLVKRTGEKVFLECVQDMDHENMFWYRQDPGLGLRLIYFSYDVKMKEKGDIPEGYSVSREKKERFSLILESASTNQTSMYLCASSPPRGPMNTEAFFGQGTRLTVV.

The rearrangement links TRBV4-1 to TRBJ2-1; TRBD1 matches 10 bases. Germline CDR1 is MGHRA and CDR2 is YSYEKL. This CDR3 is built from 16 residues. Trimming cost V 2 bases and J 2 bases; bases outside gene matches: 3. The CDR3 is CASSQTGTGAYNEQFF. The CDR3 nucleotides are TGCGCCAGCAGCCAAACCGGGACAGGGGCCTACAATGAGCAGTTCTTC.

Only a few counts were recorded for this clonotype. The genes are TRBV6-5 and TRBJ2-2; TRBD2 aligns across 9 bases. This CDR3 spans 16 amino acids. The V segment lost 0 bases and the J segment 7 bases; nucleotides outside the gene matches: 6. The germline V gene has CDR1 MNHEY and CDR2 SVGAGI. CDR3 sequence (DNA): TGTGCCAGCAGTTACTCGGGCGGGAGGGCTGGCGGGGAGCTGTTTTTT. Translated: CASSYSGGRAGGELFF.

The chain joins TRBV12-3 or TRBV12-4 to TRBJ2-5; D gene unclear. This CDR3 region has 14 residues. This CDR3 is CTISLRSSQETQYF. The CDR3 bases are TGTACCATCAGTTTGCGCAGCTCCCAAGAGACCCAGTACTTC.

The chain carries TRBV20-1 and TRBJ2-7; the match to TRBD1 covers 10 bases. Germline loops: CDR1 DFQATT, CDR2 SNEGSKA (reference sequence). Unmatched junction bases numbered 5, after V lost 3 bases and J lost 0 bases. CDR3 size: 15 residues. The CDR3 reads CSASPGQGVSYEQYF. The CDR3 coding sequence is TGCAGTGCTAGTCCCGGACAGGGGGTCTCCTACGAGCAGTACTTC.

V gene TRBV6-1 combines with J gene TRBJ2-1; D gene unclear. Per germline, CDR1 MNHNS and CDR2 SASEGT. V shed 7 bases and J shed 9 bases, with 10 bases lying between them. This CDR3 contains 11 residues. The CDR3 sequence: CASTSAGEQFF. The DNA for the CDR3 is TGTGCCAGCACGAGCGCCGGTGAGCAGTTCTTC.

This clonotype was counted only a few times. This chain links TRBV14 with TRBJ2-1, with D possibly TRBD2 on 6 matching bases. Germline CDR1 reads SGHDN; CDR2 reads FVKESK. Between the trimmed V and J ends, which lost 0 bases and 5 bases, there was a span of 17 bases. The CDR3 extends over 17 amino acids. Written as DNA, the CDR3 is TGTGCCAGCAGCCAAGATCGGGGGACCATTAGGGACAATGAGCAGTTCTTC. It is translated as CASSQDRGTIRDNEQFF.

The J gene is TRBJ2-3, the V gene TRBV7-2, with 8 bases that match TRBD2. CDR1 SGHTA and CDR2 FQGNSA come from the germline V gene. The J segment lost 3 bases and the V segment lost 4 bases, leaving 9 bases of the junction unmatched. The CDR3 length is 16 residues. CDR3 DNA sequence: TGTGCCAGCAGCTCGGGGACTAGTGAAAGGACAGATACGCAGTATTTT. The encoded protein is CASSSGTSERTDTQYF.

Only a few counts were recorded for this clonotype. The chain is built from TRBV15 and TRBJ2-1; D gene uncertain. The CDR3 has 13 residues. With 0 bases removed from V and 5 bases from J, the gap between germline ends came to 5 bases. Per the germline V gene, CDR1 is LNHNV and CDR2 is YYDKDF (reference sequence). CDR3 residues: CATSRDYNNEQFF. The CDR3, as DNA: TGTGCCACCAGCAGAGATTATAACAATGAGCAGTTCTTC.

This chain connects TRBV5-1 to TRBJ2-3, with 7 bases lining up with TRBD2. Germline V gene data show CDR1 as SGHRS and CDR2 as YFSETQ. CDR3 length: 14 amino acids. Losses at the gene ends were 1 base for V and 3 bases for J; bases not matched to a gene: 2. CDR3 residues: CASSLRGDTDTQYF. In DNA, the CDR3 is TGCGCCAGCAGCTTGCGGGGGGATACAGATACGCAGTATTTT. Filled out from reference TRBV5-1 and TRBJ2-3, the complete variable domain reads KAGVTQTPRYLIKTRGQQVTLSCSPISGHRSVSWYQQTPGQGLQFLFEYFSETQRNKGNFPGRFSGRQFSNSRSEMNVSTLELGDSALYLCASSLRGDTDTQYFGPGTRLTVL.

This chain joins TRBV20-1 and TRBJ2-3; D uncertain. CDR3 length equals 12 residues. From germline, CDR1 is DFQATT and CDR2 SNEGSKA (reference sequence). The germline V and J ends were trimmed by 5 bases and 0 bases, with 6 bases remaining between them. This chain's CDR3 is CSALTSTDTQYF. DNA of the CDR3: TGCAGTGCTTTGACTAGCACAGATACGCAGTATTTT.